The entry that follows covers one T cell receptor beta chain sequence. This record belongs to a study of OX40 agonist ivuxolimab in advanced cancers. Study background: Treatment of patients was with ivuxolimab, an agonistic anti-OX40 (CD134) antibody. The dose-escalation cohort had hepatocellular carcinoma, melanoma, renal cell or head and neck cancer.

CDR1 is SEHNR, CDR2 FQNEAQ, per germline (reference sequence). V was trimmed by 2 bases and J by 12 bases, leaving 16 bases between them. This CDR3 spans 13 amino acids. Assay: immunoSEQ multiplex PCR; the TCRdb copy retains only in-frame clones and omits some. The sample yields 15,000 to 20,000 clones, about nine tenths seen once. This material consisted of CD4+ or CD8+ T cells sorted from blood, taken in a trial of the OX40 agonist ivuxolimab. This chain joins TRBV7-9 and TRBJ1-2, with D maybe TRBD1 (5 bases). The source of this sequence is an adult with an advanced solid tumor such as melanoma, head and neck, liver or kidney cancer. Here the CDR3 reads CASSLSREFVDTF. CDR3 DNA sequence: TGTGCCAGCAGCTTATCCAGGGAATTCGTGGACACCTTC.